A single sample is the source of the 13 T cell receptor beta chains below, sequenced in a study of shared clonotypes between healthy human individuals (TCRdb year 2020). The library came from the immunoSEQ multiplex PCR assay. This immuneACCESS table, as held by TCRdb, lists in-frame sequences with V and J called but not all clones. Of the missing ones, under half trace to an unresolved V gene in checked studies; the others have no known cause. A total of under 1,100,000 clones appear in this sample, 65% to 80% of them only once. The ten largest make up about 1.4% of the sample. Sequenced: memory CD4+ T cells sorted from blood. The intended sense of this specimen's cell subset or site label: CD45RA-negative fraction. These receptors came from a man between 18 and 35 years old in good health.

The chain is built from TRBV7-2 and TRBJ2-3; 7 nucleotides match TRBD2. Germline trimming cut 7 bases from V and 5 bases from J; bases unmatched to any gene: 12. The length of the CDR3 is 15 residues. Per germline, CDR1 SGHTA and CDR2 FQGNSA. The CDR3 here is CASTTLGGSRDTQYF. For the CDR3, the DNA is TGTGCCAGCACCACGCTGGGCGGGAGTCGAGATACGCAGTATTTT.

This clone occurred once. The chain is built from TRBV7-9 and TRBJ2-7, with D maybe TRBD2 (5 bases). Trimming removed 5 bases from V and 5 bases from J, with 16 bases in between. The CDR3 spans 14 residues. Germline CDR1 SEHNR, CDR2 FQNEAQ (reference sequence). The CDR3 region has the DNA TGTGCCAGCAGCCCACCGAGGGTGGGGAACGAGCAGTACTTC. Protein: CASSPPRVGNEQYF.

This chain joins TRBV6-5 and TRBJ2-4, with D perhaps assigned TRBD1 or TRBD2 (5 bases each). The CDR3 is made up of 13 amino acids. The V and J ends lost 5 bases and 9 bases respectively, with 14 bases between them. Per germline, CDR1 MNHEY and CDR2 SVGAGI. The CDR3 DNA reads TGTGCCAGCAGTCCGGGGCTAGTGGGCATTCAGTACTTC. Translating it yields CASSPGLVGIQYF.

In this sample, this clone turned up once. This rearrangement joins TRBV4-1 to TRBJ1-5, with a possible D match to TRBD1 (6 bases). Trimming cost V 3 bases and J 0 bases, with 12 bases left between them. The CDR3 has 16 residues. Per germline, CDR1 MGHRA and CDR2 YSYEKL. CDR3 bases: TGCGCCAGCAGCCAGCTCGGGACACTTAGCAATCAGCCCCAGCATTTT. Its translation is CASSQLGTLSNQPQHF.

The CDR3 bases are TGCAGTGCTACGATCGGAGATACGCAGTATTTT. It codes for CSATIGDTQYF. J is TRBJ2-3 and V is TRBV20-1; D gene ambiguous. The V and J ends lost 4 bases and 5 bases respectively, with 7 bases between them. Germline CDR1 and CDR2: DFQATT and SNEGSKA (reference sequence). The CDR3 extends over 11 amino acids.

The chain employs TRBV29-1 and TRBJ2-5; 13 bases are a match to TRBD2. Unmatched junction bases numbered 10, after V lost 3 bases and J lost 0 bases. The CDR3 sequence is 18 residues long. Germline V gives CDR1 SQVTM, CDR2 ANQGSEA. The CDR3 coding sequence is TGCAGCGTTGACATATGGGGACTAGCGGGGACGTACCAAGAGACCCAGTACTTC. Residues: CSVDIWGLAGTYQETQYF. The variable domain in full, completed from reference TRBV29-1 and TRBJ2-5, reads SAVISQKPSRDICQRGTSLTIQCQVDSQVTMMFWYRQQPGQSLTLIATANQGSEATYESGFVIDKFPISRPNLTFSTLTVSNMSPEDSSIYLCSVDIWGLAGTYQETQYFGPGTRLLVL.

The chain is built from TRBV5-4 and TRBJ2-1; TRBD2 matches at 7 bases. The germline V gene has CDR1 SGHNT and CDR2 YYREEE (reference sequence). CDR3 size: 13 residues. Unmatched junction bases numbered 7, after V lost 4 bases and J lost 9 bases. The CDR3 DNA sequence: TGTGCCAGCAGCCGTAGCGGGCAATCTGAGCAGTTCTTC. This gives the protein CASSRSGQSEQFF.

The chain links TRBV5-1 to TRBJ2-5; 7 bases align to TRBD1. CDR1 and CDR2 (germline): SGHRS, YFSETQ. With V trimmed by 4 bases and J by 2 bases, 5 bases remained unmatched. The CDR3 runs 14 residues. The CDR3 DNA reads as TGCGCCAGCAGCCATGGGACAGTTCAAGAGACCCAGTACTTC. Amino acid sequence: CASSHGTVQETQYF. Combining the CDR3 with reference TRBV5-1 and TRBJ2-5 gives the whole variable domain KAGVTQTPRYLIKTRGQQVTLSCSPISGHRSVSWYQQTPGQGLQFLFEYFSETQRNKGNFPGRFSGRQFSNSRSEMNVSTLELGDSALYLCASSHGTVQETQYFGPGTRLLVL.

The V call is TRBV30, the J call TRBJ1-1; weak D call: TRBD1 (5 bases). The CDR3 is made up of 14 amino acids. Trimming stripped 3 bases from V and 11 bases from J, with 22 bases between. Germline CDR1 and CDR2: GTSNPN and SVGIG (reference sequence). CDR3 amino acids: CAWRGTAPRGWAFF. CDR3 nucleotides: TGTGCCTGGAGGGGGACGGCCCCCCGGGGTTGGGCTTTCTTT.

The gene calls are TRBV6-5 and TRBJ2-3; 8 bases map to TRBD1. Germline V gene data show CDR1 as MNHEY and CDR2 as SVGAGI. The length of the CDR3 is 15 residues. The V and J ends lost 7 bases and 3 bases, in that order; junction bases with no gene match: 9. CDR3 nucleotides: TGTGCCAGCATCGGAAGGACAGGGCCGACAGATACGCAGTATTTT. Encoded protein: CASIGRTGPTDTQYF.

This chain joins TRBV7-9 and TRBJ1-2, with D unclear. V lost 0 bases and J 8 bases, leaving 10 bases between the germline ends. CDR3 length: 13 amino acids. Germline CDR1 reads SEHNR; CDR2 reads FQNEAQ (reference sequence). This CDR3 reads CASSLALAGGYTF. DNA of the CDR3: TGTGCCAGCAGCTTAGCTCTCGCCGGGGGCTACACCTTC.

The chain joins TRBV11-2 to TRBJ2-1; 10 positions agree with TRBD2. This CDR3 contains 15 residues. The junction had 5 bases not matched to a gene; V was cut back by 5 bases and J by 4 bases. Germline loops: CDR1 SGHAT, CDR2 FQNNGV. DNA for the CDR3: TGTGCCAGCAGCCCCACTAGCGGGACGTACAATGAGCAGTTCTTC. Translated, it gives CASSPTSGTYNEQFF.

At least ten counts were recorded for this clone. This sequence joins TRBV9 and TRBJ2-1; D call uncertain. This CDR3 comprises 16 residues. CDR1 and CDR2 (germline): SGDLS, YYNGEE. Trimming removed 3 bases at V and 5 bases at J, with 18 bases between. The CDR3 coding sequence is TGTGCCAGCAGCGCCCGCGGCGGAGAGGCCCACAATGAGCAGTTCTTC. As protein: CASSARGGEAHNEQFF.